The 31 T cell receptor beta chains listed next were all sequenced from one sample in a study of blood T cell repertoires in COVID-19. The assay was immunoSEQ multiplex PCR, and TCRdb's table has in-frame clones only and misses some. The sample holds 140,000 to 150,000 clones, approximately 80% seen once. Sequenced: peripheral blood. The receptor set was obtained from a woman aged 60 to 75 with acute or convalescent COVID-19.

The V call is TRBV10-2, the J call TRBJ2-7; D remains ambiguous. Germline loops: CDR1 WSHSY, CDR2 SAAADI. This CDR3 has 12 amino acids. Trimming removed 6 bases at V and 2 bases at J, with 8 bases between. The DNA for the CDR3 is TGCGCCAGCAGCAATCTAGCCTACGAGCAGTACTTC. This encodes CASSNLAYEQYF.

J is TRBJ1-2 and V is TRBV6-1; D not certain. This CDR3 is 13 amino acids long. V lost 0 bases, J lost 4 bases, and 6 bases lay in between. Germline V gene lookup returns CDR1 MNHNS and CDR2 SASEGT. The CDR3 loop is CASSEALGYGYTF. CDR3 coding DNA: TGTGCCAGCAGTGAAGCGCTAGGCTATGGCTACACCTTC.

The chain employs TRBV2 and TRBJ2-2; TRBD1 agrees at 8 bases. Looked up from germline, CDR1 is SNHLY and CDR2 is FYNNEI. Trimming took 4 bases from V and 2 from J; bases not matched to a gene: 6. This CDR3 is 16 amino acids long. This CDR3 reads CASSGPGGLNTGELFF. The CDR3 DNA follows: TGTGCCAGCAGTGGGCCAGGGGGCTTAAACACCGGGGAGCTGTTTTTT.

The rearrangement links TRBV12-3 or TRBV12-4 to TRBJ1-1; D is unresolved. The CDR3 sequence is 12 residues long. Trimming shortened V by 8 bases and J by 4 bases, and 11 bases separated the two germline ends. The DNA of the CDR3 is TGTGCCAGCTTCACAGTTCCCACTGAAGCTTTCTTT. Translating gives CASFTVPTEAFF.

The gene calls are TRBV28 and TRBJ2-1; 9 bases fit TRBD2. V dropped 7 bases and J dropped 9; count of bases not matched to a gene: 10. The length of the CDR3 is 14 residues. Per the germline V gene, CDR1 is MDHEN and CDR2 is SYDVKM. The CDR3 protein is CASKRLAEGSEQFF. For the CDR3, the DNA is TGTGCCAGCAAGAGACTAGCGGAAGGGAGTGAGCAGTTCTTC.

The CDR3 nucleotides read TGTGCCAGCAGTGAAATGACTAGCGGGGTGGCAGATACGCAGTATTTT. Its protein product is CASSEMTSGVADTQYF. The V gene is TRBV6-1, the J gene TRBJ2-3, with 11 bases matching TRBD2. J was trimmed by 4 bases and V by 2 bases; bases with no gene match: 5. There are 16 residues in the CDR3. The germline V gene encodes CDR1 MNHNS and CDR2 SASEGT.

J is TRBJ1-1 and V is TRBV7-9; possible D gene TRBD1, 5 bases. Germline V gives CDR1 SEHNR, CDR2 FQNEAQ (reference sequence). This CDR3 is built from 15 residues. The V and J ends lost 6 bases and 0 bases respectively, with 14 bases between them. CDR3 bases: TGTGCCAGCAGACATGCGGGGCTTATGAACACTGAAGCTTTCTTT. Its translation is CASRHAGLMNTEAFF.

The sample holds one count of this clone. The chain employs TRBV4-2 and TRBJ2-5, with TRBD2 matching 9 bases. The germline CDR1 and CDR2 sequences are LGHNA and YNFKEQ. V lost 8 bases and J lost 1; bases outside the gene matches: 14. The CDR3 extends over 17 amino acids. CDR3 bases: TGTGCCAGCTCCTCCGGGGGGGCTAGCGGGACCCAAGAGACCCAGTACTTC. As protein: CASSSGGASGTQETQYF.

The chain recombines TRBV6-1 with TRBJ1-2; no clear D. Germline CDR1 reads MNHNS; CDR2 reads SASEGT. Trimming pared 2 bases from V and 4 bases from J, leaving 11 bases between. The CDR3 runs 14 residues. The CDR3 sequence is CASSEWSGIYGYTF. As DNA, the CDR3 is TGTGCCAGCAGTGAATGGAGCGGAATCTATGGCTACACCTTC.

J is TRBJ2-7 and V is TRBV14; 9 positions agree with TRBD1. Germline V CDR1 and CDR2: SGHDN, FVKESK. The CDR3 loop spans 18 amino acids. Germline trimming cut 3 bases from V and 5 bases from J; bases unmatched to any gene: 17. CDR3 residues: CASSHTGTGLGMDHEQYF. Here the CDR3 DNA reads TGTGCCAGCAGCCACACGGGGACAGGGCTTGGAATGGACCACGAGCAGTACTTC.

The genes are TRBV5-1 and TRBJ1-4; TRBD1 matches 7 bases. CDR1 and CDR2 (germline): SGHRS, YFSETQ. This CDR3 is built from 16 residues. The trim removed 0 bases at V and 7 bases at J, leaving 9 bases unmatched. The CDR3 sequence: CASSLAIGTAPEKLFF. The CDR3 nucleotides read TGCGCCAGCAGCTTGGCCATCGGGACAGCACCTGAAAAACTGTTTTTT.

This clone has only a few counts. CDR3 amino acids: CATGDGSGEQYF. The CDR3 region has the DNA TGTGCCACAGGGGATGGGAGCGGCGAGCAGTACTTC. J is TRBJ2-7 and V is TRBV6-5; the D gene is possibly TRBD1 (6 bases). Germline lookup yields CDR1 MNHEY and CDR2 SVGAGI. V shed 10 bases and J shed 6 bases, with 16 bases lying between them. This CDR3 has 12 amino acids.

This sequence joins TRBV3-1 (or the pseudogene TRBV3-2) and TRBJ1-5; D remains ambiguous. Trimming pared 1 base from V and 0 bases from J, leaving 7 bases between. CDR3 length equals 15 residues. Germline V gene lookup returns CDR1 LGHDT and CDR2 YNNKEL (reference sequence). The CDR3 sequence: CASSQGLNSNQPQHF. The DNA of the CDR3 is TGTGCCAGCAGCCAAGGTCTAAATAGCAATCAGCCCCAGCATTTT.

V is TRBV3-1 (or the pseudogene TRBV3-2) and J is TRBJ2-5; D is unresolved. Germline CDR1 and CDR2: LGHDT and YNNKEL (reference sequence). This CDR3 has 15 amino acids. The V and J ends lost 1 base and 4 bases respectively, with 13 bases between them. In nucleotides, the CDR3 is TGTGCCAGCAGCCAAGCCCCTTACAGTGGAGAGACCCAGTACTTC. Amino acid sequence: CASSQAPYSGETQYF.

The CDR3 here is CASTLKGGRTGELFF. The DNA for the CDR3 is TGTGCCAGTACCCTCAAAGGGGGAAGGACCGGGGAGCTGTTTTTT. The chain recombines TRBV19 with TRBJ2-2; D is possibly TRBD1 (6 bases). Germline V gives CDR1 LNHDA, CDR2 SQIVND (reference sequence). Trimming stripped 7 bases from V and 5 bases from J, with 17 bases between. This CDR3 is built from 15 residues.

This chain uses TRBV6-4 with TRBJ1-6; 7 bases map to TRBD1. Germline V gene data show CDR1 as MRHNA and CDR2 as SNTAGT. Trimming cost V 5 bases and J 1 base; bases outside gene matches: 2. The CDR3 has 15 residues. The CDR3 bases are TGTGCCAGCAGTCGGGACAGATCCTATAATTCACCCCTCCACTTT. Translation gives CASSRDRSYNSPLHF.

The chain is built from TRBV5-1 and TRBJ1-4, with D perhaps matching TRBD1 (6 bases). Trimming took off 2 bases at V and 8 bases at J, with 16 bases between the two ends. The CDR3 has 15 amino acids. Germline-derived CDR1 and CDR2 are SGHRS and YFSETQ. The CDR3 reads CASSFGRGKDEKLFF. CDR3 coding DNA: TGCGCCAGCAGCTTTGGCAGGGGAAAAGACGAAAAACTGTTTTTT.

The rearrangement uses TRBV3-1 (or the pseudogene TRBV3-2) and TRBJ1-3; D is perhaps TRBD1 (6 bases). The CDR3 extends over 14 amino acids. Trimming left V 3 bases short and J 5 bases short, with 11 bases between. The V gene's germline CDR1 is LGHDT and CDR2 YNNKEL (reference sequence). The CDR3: CASSQTGPRNTIYF. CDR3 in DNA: TGTGCCAGCAGCCAGACAGGCCCTAGAAACACCATATATTTT.

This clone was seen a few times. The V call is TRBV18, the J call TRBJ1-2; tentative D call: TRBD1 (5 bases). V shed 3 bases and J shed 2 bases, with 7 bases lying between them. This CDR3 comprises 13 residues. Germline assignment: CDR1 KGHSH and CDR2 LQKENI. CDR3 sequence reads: CASSPDNNYGYTF. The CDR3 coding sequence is TGTGCCAGCTCACCGGACAACAACTATGGCTACACCTTC.

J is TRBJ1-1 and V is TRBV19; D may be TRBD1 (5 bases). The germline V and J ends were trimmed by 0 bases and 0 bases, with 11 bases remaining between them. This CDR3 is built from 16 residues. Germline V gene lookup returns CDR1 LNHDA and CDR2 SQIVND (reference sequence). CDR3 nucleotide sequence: TGTGCCAGTAGTATAGAAACAGGTTATATGAACACTGAAGCTTTCTTT. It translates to CASSIETGYMNTEAFF.

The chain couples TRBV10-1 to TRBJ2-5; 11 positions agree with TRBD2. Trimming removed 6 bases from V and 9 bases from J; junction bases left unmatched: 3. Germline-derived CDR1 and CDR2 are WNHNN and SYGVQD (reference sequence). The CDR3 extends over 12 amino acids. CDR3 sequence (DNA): TGCGCCAGCAGCGAGGGACTAGCGGCCCAGTACTTC. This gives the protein CASSEGLAAQYF.

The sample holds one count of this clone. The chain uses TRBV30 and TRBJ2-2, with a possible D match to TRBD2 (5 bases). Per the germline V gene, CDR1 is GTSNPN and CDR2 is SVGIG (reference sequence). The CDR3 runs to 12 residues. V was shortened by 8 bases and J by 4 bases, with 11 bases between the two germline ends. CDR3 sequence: CAERRTTGELFF. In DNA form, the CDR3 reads TGTGCCGAAAGGAGGACCACCGGGGAGCTGTTTTTT.

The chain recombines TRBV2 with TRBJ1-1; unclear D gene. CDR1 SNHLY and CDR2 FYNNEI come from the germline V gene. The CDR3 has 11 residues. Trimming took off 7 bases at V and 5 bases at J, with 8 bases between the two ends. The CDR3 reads CASKSGTEAFF. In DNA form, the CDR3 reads TGTGCCAGCAAGTCCGGGACTGAAGCTTTCTTT.

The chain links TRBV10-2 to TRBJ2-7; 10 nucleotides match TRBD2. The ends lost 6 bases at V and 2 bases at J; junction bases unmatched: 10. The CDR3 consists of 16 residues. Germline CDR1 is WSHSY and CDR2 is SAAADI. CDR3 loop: CASSDQGLADAYEQYF. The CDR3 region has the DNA TGCGCCAGCAGCGATCAAGGACTAGCGGACGCCTACGAGCAGTACTTC.

The CDR3 loop is CASSLAGLPFGNEQYF. The CDR3 nucleotides are TGCGCCAGCAGCTTGGCCGGACTCCCGTTTGGCAACGAGCAGTACTTC. V usage is TRBV5-1 and J usage is TRBJ2-7; TRBD2 is a possible D gene (5 bases). The germline CDR1 and CDR2 sequences are SGHRS and YFSETQ. V was cut by 0 bases and J by 5 bases, with 18 bases left in between. CDR3 size: 16 residues.

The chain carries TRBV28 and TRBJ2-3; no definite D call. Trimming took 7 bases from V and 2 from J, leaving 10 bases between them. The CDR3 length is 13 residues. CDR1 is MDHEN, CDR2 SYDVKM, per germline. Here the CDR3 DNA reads TGTGCCAGCAAAAAAACAGACACAGATACGCAGTATTTT. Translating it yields CASKKTDTDTQYF.

DNA for the CDR3: TGTGCCAGTAGTATAGATGGGGACAGGGCCGACTATGGCTACACCTTC. It encodes CASSIDGDRADYGYTF. This rearrangement joins TRBV19 to TRBJ1-2; TRBD1 agrees at 9 bases. V lost 0 bases and J lost 3; bases outside the gene matches: 5. This CDR3 contains 16 residues. Looked up from germline, CDR1 is LNHDA and CDR2 is SQIVND (reference sequence).

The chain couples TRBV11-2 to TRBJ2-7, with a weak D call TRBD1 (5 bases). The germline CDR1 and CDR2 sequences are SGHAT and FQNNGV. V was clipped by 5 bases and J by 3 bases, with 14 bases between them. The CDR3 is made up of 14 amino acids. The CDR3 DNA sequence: TGTGCCAGCAGCCTGATGCGGCAGGGCTACGAGCAGTACTTC. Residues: CASSLMRQGYEQYF.

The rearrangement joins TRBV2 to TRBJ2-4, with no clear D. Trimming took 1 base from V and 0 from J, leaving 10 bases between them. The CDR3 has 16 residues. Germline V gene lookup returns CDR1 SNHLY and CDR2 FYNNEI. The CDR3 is CASSEDRPLAKNIQYF. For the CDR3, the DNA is TGTGCCAGCAGTGAAGACAGACCGCTAGCCAAAAACATTCAGTACTTC. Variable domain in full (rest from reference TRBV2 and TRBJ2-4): EPEVTQTPSHQVTQMGQEVILRCVPISNHLYFYWYRQILGQKVEFLVSFYNNEISEKSEIFDDQFSVERPDGSNFTLKIRSTKLEDSAMYFCASSEDRPLAKNIQYFGAGTRLSVL.

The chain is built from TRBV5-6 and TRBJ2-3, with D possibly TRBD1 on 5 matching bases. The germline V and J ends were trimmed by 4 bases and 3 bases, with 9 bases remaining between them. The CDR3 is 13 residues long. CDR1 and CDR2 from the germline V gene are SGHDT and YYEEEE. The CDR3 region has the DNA TGTGCCAGCAGCACCAGGGTGACAGATACGCAGTATTTT. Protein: CASSTRVTDTQYF.

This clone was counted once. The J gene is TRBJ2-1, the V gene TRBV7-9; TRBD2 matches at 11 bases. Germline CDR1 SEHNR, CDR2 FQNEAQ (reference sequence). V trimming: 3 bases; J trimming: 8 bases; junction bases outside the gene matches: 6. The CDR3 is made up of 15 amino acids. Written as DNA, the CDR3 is TGTGCCAGCAGCTTTAGCGGGAGGGCCTCGGATGAGCAGTTCTTC. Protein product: CASSFSGRASDEQFF. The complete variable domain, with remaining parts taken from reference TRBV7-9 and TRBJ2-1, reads DTGVSQNPRHKITKRGQNVTFRCDPISEHNRLYWYRQTLGQGPEFLTYFQNEAQLEKSRLLSDRFSAERPKGSFSTLEIQRTEQGDSAMYLCASSFSGRASDEQFFGPGTRLTVL.